The 23 T cell receptor beta chains listed next were all sequenced from one sample in a study of blood T cell repertoires in COVID-19. The method was immunoSEQ multiplex PCR; TCRdb's version includes in-frame clones alone and lacks a portion of them. The sample contains roughly 100,000 clones, about nine tenths of which appear only once. The sequencing sample was made of peripheral blood. The receptor source for this set is a woman aged 45-65 years in a cohort sampled during active COVID-19.

The chain links TRBV6-5 to TRBJ1-3; weak D call: TRBD1 (5 bases). The V end lost 6 bases, the J end lost 2 bases, and 14 bases lay between the germline ends. CDR3 length: 15 amino acids. In germline, CDR1 is MNHEY, CDR2 SVGAGI. This CDR3 is CASRPQGRPGNTIYF. CDR3 DNA sequence: TGTGCCAGCAGGCCCCAGGGCAGACCTGGAAACACCATATATTTT.

V gene TRBV28 combines with J gene TRBJ2-7, with 7 bases matching TRBD2. This CDR3 comprises 15 residues. J gave up 0 bases and V 6 bases, and 8 bases lay outside the gene matches. Germline-derived CDR1 and CDR2 are MDHEN and SYDVKM. CDR3 nucleotide sequence: TGTGCCAGCAGGCCTATAGCGGGCGCCTCCTACGAGCAGTACTTC. Protein sequence: CASRPIAGASYEQYF. Combining the CDR3 with reference TRBV28 and TRBJ2-7 gives the whole variable domain DVKVTQSSRYLVKRTGEKVFLECVQDMDHENMFWYRQDPGLGLRLIYFSYDVKMKEKGDIPEGYSVSREKKERFSLILESASTNQTSMYLCASRPIAGASYEQYFGPGTRLTVT.

V is TRBV5-1 and J is TRBJ2-7; TRBD1 might be the D (5 bases). The CDR3 is 15 residues long. In germline, CDR1 is SGHRS, CDR2 YFSETQ. Trimming took off 1 base at V and 2 bases at J, with 13 bases between the two ends. CDR3 loop: CASSLRATVPYEQYF. CDR3 coding DNA: TGCGCCAGCAGCTTGAGGGCGACAGTACCCTACGAGCAGTACTTC.

The V call is TRBV28, the J call TRBJ2-5; 9 bases match TRBD2. The CDR3 length is 18 residues. Germline CDR1 reads MDHEN; CDR2 reads SYDVKM. Germline trimming cut 1 base from V and 5 bases from J; bases unmatched to any gene: 14. The CDR3 DNA reads as TGTGCCAGCAGTTTATTCGGATTGGTAGCGGGAGATGGGGAGACCCAGTACTTC. It yields the protein CASSLFGLVAGDGETQYF.

The J gene is TRBJ1-6, the V gene TRBV6-5; D perhaps matches TRBD1 (6 bases). The germline V gene has CDR1 MNHEY and CDR2 SVGAGI. The CDR3 covers 15 residues. Trimming stripped 7 bases from V and 15 bases from J, with 25 bases between. The CDR3 DNA sequence: TGTGCCAGCACCACACACCCAACGAGGGGGGGAGGCCTCCACTTT. This sequence encodes CASTTHPTRGGGLHF.

J is TRBJ2-7 and V is TRBV5-6, with 8 nucleotides matching TRBD1. J lost 6 bases, V lost 5 bases, and 10 bases had no gene match. This CDR3 comprises 14 residues. The germline V gene encodes CDR1 SGHDT and CDR2 YYEEEE. The CDR3 DNA sequence: TGTGCCAGCAGACTGCAGACAGGGGTAGGCGAGCAGTACTTC. It encodes CASRLQTGVGEQYF.

The chain has TRBV18 and TRBJ2-1, with TRBD1 matching 8 bases. The CDR3 runs to 15 residues. CDR1 and CDR2 (germline): KGHSH, LQKENI. V lost 4 bases to trimming and J lost 8 bases; unmatched junction nucleotides: 10. The CDR3 DNA reads TGTGCCAGCTCACTCGGACAGGGAACCGATGATGAGCAGTTCTTC. Residues: CASSLGQGTDDEQFF.

This chain joins TRBV7-2 and TRBJ2-3, with 10 bases identical to TRBD2. Trimming at V came to 4 bases and at J to 4 bases, leaving 8 bases not matched to a gene. The V gene's germline CDR1 is SGHTA and CDR2 FQGNSA. This CDR3 comprises 16 residues. The CDR3 spells CASSSLPSGRSDTQYF. CDR3 DNA: TGTGCCAGCAGCTCACTCCCTAGCGGGAGATCAGATACGCAGTATTTT.

J is TRBJ2-7 and V is TRBV3-1 (or the pseudogene TRBV3-2); weak D call: TRBD2 (6 bases). Germline V gene lookup returns CDR1 LGHDT and CDR2 YNNKEL (reference sequence). The CDR3 length is 15 residues. The V gene lost 4 bases and the J gene lost 2 bases, with 15 bases spanning the gap. CDR3 DNA: TGTGCCAGCAGCCCGGCGGCTAGCGCAACCTACGAGCAGTACTTC. Encoded protein: CASSPAASATYEQYF.

V usage is TRBV28 and J usage is TRBJ2-7; 9 bases agree with TRBD1. Per germline, CDR1 MDHEN and CDR2 SYDVKM. The CDR3 runs to 15 residues. Trimming took 5 bases from V and 5 from J; bases not matched to a gene: 10. In DNA, the CDR3 is TGTGCCAGCAGTCCACACGACAGGGGGAGCGACGAGCAGTACTTC. This codes for CASSPHDRGSDEQYF.

This sequence joins TRBV5-1 and TRBJ1-2; D is unresolved. This CDR3 contains 13 residues. Per the germline V gene, CDR1 is SGHRS and CDR2 is YFSETQ. The V gene lost 2 bases and the J gene lost 3 bases, with 8 bases spanning the gap. CDR3 sequence (DNA): TGCGCCAGCAGCTTCACAGTTGACTATGGCTACACCTTC. It translates to CASSFTVDYGYTF.

The genes are TRBV18 and TRBJ2-1; the D gene is possibly TRBD1 (5 bases). V was clipped by 6 bases and J by 0 bases, with 9 bases between them. Germline V lookup: CDR1 KGHSH, CDR2 LQKENI. The CDR3 contains 14 residues. CDR3 sequence reads: CASSRARSYNEQFF. CDR3 in DNA: TGTGCCAGCTCCAGGGCACGCTCCTACAATGAGCAGTTCTTC. The full variable domain, rest sourced from reference TRBV18 and TRBJ2-1, is NAGVMQNPRHLVRRRGQEARLRCSPMKGHSHVYWYRQLPEEGLKFMVYLQKENIIDESGMPKERFSAEFPKEGPSILRIQQVVRGDSAAYFCASSRARSYNEQFFGPGTRLTVL.

This clone has only one observation. The rearrangement joins TRBV7-9 to TRBJ1-2; the D is unclear. CDR1 and CDR2 from the germline V gene are SEHNR and FQNEAQ (reference sequence). The CDR3 contains 11 residues. V lost 7 bases, J lost 4 bases, and 7 bases lay in between. The CDR3 here is CASTGGYGYTF. CDR3 nucleotide sequence: TGTGCCAGCACCGGAGGCTATGGCTACACCTTC.

This chain joins TRBV6-5 and TRBJ1-6; D call uncertain. The CDR3 runs to 16 residues. Germline CDR1 is MNHEY and CDR2 is SVGAGI. Deletions cut 0 bases from V and 6 bases from J, with 12 bases between. This CDR3 is CASSYSSRRTNSPLHF. As DNA, the CDR3 is TGTGCCAGCAGTTACTCCTCCAGAAGAACTAATTCACCCCTCCACTTT.

The chain is built from TRBV20-1 and TRBJ2-1; maybe TRBD2 (6 bases). V gave up 3 bases and J gave up 8 bases, with 14 bases separating them. Germline V gene data show CDR1 as DFQATT and CDR2 as SNEGSKA (reference sequence). The CDR3 totals 13 residues. CDR3 sequence reads: CSASNTGSDEQFF. DNA of the CDR3: TGCAGTGCTAGTAACACCGGGAGCGATGAGCAGTTCTTC.

This clone was observed a handful of times. The CDR3, as DNA: TGTGCCAGCAGCTTGCGACTAGTCCCTAACAATCAGCCCCAGCATTTT. As protein: CASSLRLVPNNQPQHF. The genes are TRBV5-5 and TRBJ1-5; no clear D. Germline-derived CDR1 and CDR2 are SGHKS and YYEKEE (reference sequence). Trimming shortened V by 1 base and J by 3 bases, and 14 bases separated the two germline ends. This CDR3 contains 16 residues.

The CDR3 reads CATSRGQGRFETQYF. The DNA of the CDR3 is TGTGCCACCAGCAGAGGACAGGGGAGGTTCGAGACCCAGTACTTC. This chain uses TRBV15 with TRBJ2-5; 8 bases line up with TRBD1. The V segment lost 1 base and the J segment 5 bases; nucleotides outside the gene matches: 6. Germline lookup yields CDR1 LNHNV and CDR2 YYDKDF (reference sequence). The CDR3 sequence is 15 residues long. The variable domain in full, with the rest retrieved from reference TRBV15 and TRBJ2-5, is DAMVIQNPRYQVTQFGKPVTLSCSQTLNHNVMYWYQQKSSQAPKLLFHYYDKDFNNEADTPDNFQSRRPNTSFCFLDIRSPGLGDTAMYLCATSRGQGRFETQYFGPGTRLLVL.

The chain joins TRBV19 to TRBJ1-2, with D maybe TRBD1 (6 bases). The CDR3 consists of 11 residues. The ends were cut back, 3 bases at V and 12 bases at J, with 11 bases in the middle. From germline, CDR1 is LNHDA and CDR2 SQIVND (reference sequence). CDR3 sequence reads: CASSIGGPHTF. For the CDR3, the DNA is TGTGCCAGTAGTATTGGGGGCCCGCACACCTTC.

The chain is built from TRBV30 and TRBJ1-5; 8 bases fit TRBD1. Germline values: CDR1 GTSNPN, CDR2 SVGIG (reference sequence). This CDR3 is 16 amino acids long. The V gene end was trimmed by 0 bases and the J gene end by 6 bases; junction bases not matched to a gene: 10. For the CDR3, the DNA is TGTGCCTGGAGTGTCCCTGGGACAGGTGATCGTCAGCCCCAGCATTTT. Its protein is CAWSVPGTGDRQPQHF.

CDR3 sequence reads: CASSYAGNVLTF. The CDR3 region has the DNA TGTGCCAGCAGTTACGCGGGAAACGTCCTGACTTTC. The genes are TRBV6-2 or TRBV6-3 and TRBJ2-6; D might be TRBD2 (6 bases). The CDR3 runs to 12 residues. The V gene's germline CDR1 is MNHEY and CDR2 SVGEGT. V was shortened by 2 bases and J by 10 bases, with 6 bases between the two germline ends.

The chain couples TRBV28 to TRBJ2-1; 8 positions match TRBD1. Looked up from germline, CDR1 is MDHEN and CDR2 is SYDVKM. The CDR3 covers 15 residues. The ends lost 6 bases at V and 9 bases at J; junction bases unmatched: 13. CDR3 bases: TGTGCCAGCAGCCCGTCCTCAGGGGGCCCCGGTGAGCAGTTCTTC. Residues: CASSPSSGGPGEQFF.

The chain joins TRBV11-3 to TRBJ2-1; TRBD2 aligns across 12 bases. V gave up 5 bases and J gave up 7 bases; unmatched junction bases: 6. From germline, CDR1 is SGHNT and CDR2 YENEEA. This CDR3 has 15 amino acids. In DNA, the CDR3 is TGTGCCAGCAGCATGACTAGCGGGAGTTTTAATGAGCAGTTCTTC. Encoded protein: CASSMTSGSFNEQFF.

CDR3 DNA sequence: TGTGCCAGCAGCCCCCAAGGGACAGGGGTAAATGAGCAGTTCTTC. The encoded protein is CASSPQGTGVNEQFF. The rearrangement joins TRBV2 to TRBJ2-1, with 10 bases that match TRBD1. V gave up 6 bases and J gave up 7 bases; unmatched junction bases: 9. CDR3 size: 15 residues. Germline CDR1 reads SNHLY; CDR2 reads FYNNEI.